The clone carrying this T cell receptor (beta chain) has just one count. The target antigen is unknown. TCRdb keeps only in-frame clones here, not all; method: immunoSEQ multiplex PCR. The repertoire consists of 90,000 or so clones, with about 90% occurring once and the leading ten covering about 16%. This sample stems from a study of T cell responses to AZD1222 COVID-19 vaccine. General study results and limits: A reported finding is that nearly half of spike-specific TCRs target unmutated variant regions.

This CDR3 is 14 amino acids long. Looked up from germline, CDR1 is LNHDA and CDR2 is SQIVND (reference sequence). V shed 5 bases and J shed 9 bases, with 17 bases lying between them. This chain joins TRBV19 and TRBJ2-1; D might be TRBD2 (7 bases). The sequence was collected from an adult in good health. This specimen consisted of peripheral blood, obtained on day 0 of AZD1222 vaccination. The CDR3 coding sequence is TGTGCCAGTAGTGTAGGGGGAGGGAGCAGTGAGCAGTTCTTC. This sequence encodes CASSVGGGSSEQFF.